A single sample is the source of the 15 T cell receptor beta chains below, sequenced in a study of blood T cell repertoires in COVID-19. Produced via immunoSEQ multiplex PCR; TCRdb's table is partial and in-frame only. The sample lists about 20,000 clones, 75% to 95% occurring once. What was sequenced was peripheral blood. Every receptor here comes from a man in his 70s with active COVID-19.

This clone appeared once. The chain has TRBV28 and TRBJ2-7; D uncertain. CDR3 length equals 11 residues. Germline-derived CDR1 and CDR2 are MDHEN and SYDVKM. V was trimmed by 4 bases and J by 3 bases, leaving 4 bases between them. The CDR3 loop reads CASSSFYEQYF. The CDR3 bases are TGTGCCAGCAGTTCCTTCTACGAGCAGTACTTC. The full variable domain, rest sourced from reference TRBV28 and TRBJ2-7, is DVKVTQSSRYLVKRTGEKVFLECVQDMDHENMFWYRQDPGLGLRLIYFSYDVKMKEKGDIPEGYSVSREKKERFSLILESASTNQTSMYLCASSSFYEQYFGPGTRLTVT.

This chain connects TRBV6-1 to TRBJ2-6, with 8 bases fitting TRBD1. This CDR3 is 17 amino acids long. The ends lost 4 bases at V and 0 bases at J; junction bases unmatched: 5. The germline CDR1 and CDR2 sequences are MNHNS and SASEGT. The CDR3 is CASSALGTGSGANVLTF. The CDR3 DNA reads TGTGCCAGCAGTGCCCTGGGGACAGGCTCTGGGGCCAACGTCCTGACTTTC.

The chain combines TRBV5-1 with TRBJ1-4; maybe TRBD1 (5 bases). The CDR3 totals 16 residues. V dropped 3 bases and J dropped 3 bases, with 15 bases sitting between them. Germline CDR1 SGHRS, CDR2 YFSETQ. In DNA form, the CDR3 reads TGCGCCAGCAGCTCAGGGTCACTACCCCCTAATGAAAAACTGTTTTTT. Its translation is CASSSGSLPPNEKLFF.

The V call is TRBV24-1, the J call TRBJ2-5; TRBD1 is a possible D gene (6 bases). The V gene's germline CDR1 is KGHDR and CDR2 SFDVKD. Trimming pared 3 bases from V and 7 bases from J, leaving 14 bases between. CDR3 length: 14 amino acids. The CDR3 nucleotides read TGTGCCACCAGTGATCACCAGGGGAAGGGGACCCAGTACTTC. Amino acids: CATSDHQGKGTQYF.

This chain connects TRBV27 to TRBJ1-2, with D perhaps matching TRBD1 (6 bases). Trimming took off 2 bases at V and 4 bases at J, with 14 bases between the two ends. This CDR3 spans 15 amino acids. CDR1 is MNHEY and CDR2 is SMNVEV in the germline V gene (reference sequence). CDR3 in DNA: TGTGCCAGCAGTTTAAAAAGGGGGATCGGCTATGGCTACACCTTC. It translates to CASSLKRGIGYGYTF.

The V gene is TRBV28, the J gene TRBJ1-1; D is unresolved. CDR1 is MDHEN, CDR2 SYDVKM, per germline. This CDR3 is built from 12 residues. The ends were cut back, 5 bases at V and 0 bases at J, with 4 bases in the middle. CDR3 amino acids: CASSLLNTEAFF. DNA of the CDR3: TGTGCCAGCAGTCTCTTGAACACTGAAGCTTTCTTT.

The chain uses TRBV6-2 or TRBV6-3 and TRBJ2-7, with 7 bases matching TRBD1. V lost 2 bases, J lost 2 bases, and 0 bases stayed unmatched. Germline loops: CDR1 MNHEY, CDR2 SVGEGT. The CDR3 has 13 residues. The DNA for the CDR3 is TGTGCCAGCAGTTACGACAGGGCCTACGAGCAGTACTTC. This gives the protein CASSYDRAYEQYF.

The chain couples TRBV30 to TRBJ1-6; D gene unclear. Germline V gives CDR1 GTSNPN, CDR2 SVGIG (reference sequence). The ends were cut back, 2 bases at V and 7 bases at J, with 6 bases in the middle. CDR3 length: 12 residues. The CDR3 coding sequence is TGTGCCTGGAGTCGGGAGAATTCACCCCTCCACTTT. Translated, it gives CAWSRENSPLHF.

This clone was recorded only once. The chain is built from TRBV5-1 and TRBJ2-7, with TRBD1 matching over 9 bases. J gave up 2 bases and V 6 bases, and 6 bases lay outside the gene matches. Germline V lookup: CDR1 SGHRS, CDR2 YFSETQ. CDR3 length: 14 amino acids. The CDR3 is CASKQGTGPYEQYF. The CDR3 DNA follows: TGCGCCAGCAAGCAGGGGACAGGGCCCTACGAGCAGTACTTC.

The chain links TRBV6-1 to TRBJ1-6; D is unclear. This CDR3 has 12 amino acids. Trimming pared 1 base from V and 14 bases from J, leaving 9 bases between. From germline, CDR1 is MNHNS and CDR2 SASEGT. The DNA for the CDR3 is TGTGCCAGCAGTGAAGTGGCGGAGGCCCTCCACTTT. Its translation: CASSEVAEALHF.

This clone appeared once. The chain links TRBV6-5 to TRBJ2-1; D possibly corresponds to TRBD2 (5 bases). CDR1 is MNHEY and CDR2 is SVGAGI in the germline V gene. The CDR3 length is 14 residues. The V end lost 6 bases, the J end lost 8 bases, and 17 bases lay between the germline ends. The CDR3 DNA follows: TGTGCCAGCAGAGTAGGAGGCCCTACGGATGAGCAGTTCTTC. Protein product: CASRVGGPTDEQFF.

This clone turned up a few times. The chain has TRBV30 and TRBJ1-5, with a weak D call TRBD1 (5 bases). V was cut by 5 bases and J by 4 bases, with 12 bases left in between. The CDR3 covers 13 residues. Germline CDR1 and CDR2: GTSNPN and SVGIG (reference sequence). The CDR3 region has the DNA TGTGCCTGGGCAAGCAGGGAAAATCAGCCCCAGCATTTT. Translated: CAWASRENQPQHF.

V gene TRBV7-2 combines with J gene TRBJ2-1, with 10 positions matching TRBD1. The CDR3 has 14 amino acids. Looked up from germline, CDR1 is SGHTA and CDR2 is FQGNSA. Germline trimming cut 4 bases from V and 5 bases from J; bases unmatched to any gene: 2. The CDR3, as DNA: TGTGCCAGCAGCTACGGACAGGGGGACAATGAGCAGTTCTTC. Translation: CASSYGQGDNEQFF.

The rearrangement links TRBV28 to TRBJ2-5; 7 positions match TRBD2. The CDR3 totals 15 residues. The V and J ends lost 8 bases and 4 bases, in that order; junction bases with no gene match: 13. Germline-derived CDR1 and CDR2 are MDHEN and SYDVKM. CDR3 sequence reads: CASCSSQGGIETQYF. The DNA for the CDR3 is TGTGCCAGCTGTAGCAGCCAGGGAGGGATAGAGACCCAGTACTTC.

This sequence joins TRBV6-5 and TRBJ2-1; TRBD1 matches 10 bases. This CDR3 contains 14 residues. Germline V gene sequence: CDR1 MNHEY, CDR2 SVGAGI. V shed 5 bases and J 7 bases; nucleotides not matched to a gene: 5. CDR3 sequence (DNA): TGTGCCAGCAGTACCCTGGACAGGGGGAATGAGCAGTTCTTC. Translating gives CASSTLDRGNEQFF.